Listed below are T cell receptor beta chains from one sample, sequenced in a study of blood T cell repertoires in COVID-19. Some clones are missing from TCRdb's copy, which holds only in-frame ones; the method was immunoSEQ multiplex PCR. The top ten hold about 0.54% of the sample, which has roughly 160,000 clones, more than 85% seen once. Source material: peripheral blood. The receptors derive from a man between 45 and 60 years old with acute or convalescent COVID-19. Each CDR3 is given with its conserved first and last residue. The order of the fields is D gene, CDR3 length, J gene, clone size, V gene, CDR3 DNA, CDR3 protein. The D gene is left open where the match is weak. Rows may omit the clone size; those that give it use once, few, many or a size class.

>.|14|TRBJ1-1|once|TRBV7-9
TGTGCCAGCAGCTTAGAAGGGGGTGGGACTGAAGCTTTCTTT
CASSLEGGGTEAFF
>.|13|TRBJ1-1|.|TRBV6-1
TGTGCCAGCAGTGAAGGACCGTACGGCGGGCTGCTCTTT
CASSEGPYGGLLF
>TRBD2|16|TRBJ2-5|.|TRBV5-1
TGCGCCAGCAGCTTGGTGCCTAGCGGGGGGGGAGAGACCCAGTACTTC
CASSLVPSGGGETQYF
>.|16|TRBJ1-5|.|TRBV18
TGTGCCAGCTCACCACGAGGAGGTGGGGGCAATCAGCCCCAGCATTTT
CASSPRGGGGNQPQHF
>TRBD1|14|TRBJ1-1|.|TRBV27
TGTGCCAGCAGTTTTAGAACAGGGGGCACTGAAGCTTTCTTT
CASSFRTGGTEAFF
>TRBD1|17|TRBJ2-3|.|TRBV4-3
TGCGCCAGCAGCCTTGGACAGGGGGCGAGGGGCACAGATACGCAGTATTTT
CASSLGQGARGTDTQYF
>TRBD1|12|TRBJ1-2|.|TRBV29-1
TGCAGCGTCCGGACAGGGACCTATGGCTACACCTTC
CSVRTGTYGYTF
>.|15|TRBJ2-1|few|TRBV2
TGTGCCAGCAGTCGACTCGCCGCCCTTTACAATGAGCAGTTCTTC
CASSRLAALYNEQFF
>TRBD1|14|TRBJ1-6|.|TRBV19
TGTGCCAGTAGTGGGACAGGGTCGAATTCACCCCTCCACTTT
CASSGTGSNSPLHF
>TRBD1|15|TRBJ2-2|.|TRBV4-2
TGTGCCAGCAGCCAAGGACAGGGGGTGTCCGGGGAGCTGTTTTTT
CASSQGQGVSGELFF
>TRBD2|19|TRBJ2-3|.|TRBV3-1/TRBV3-2
TGTGCCAGCAGCCCAAGATTTTCCGGGACTAGCGGGAGCACAGATACGCAGTATTTT
CASSPRFSGTSGSTDTQYF
>.|14|TRBJ1-2|.|TRBV19
TGTGCCAGTAGTATAATCCCTGGAGGGTCCGGCTACACCTTC
CASSIIPGGSGYTF
>.|15|TRBJ1-5|.|TRBV7-2
TGTGCCAGCAGCTTAGTTCGCGAAAGCAATCAGCCCCAGCATTTT
CASSLVRESNQPQHF
>.|12|TRBJ1-3|.|TRBV28
TGTGCCAGCAGCCAACCCCCGGGCACCATATATTTT
CASSQPPGTIYF
>.|15|TRBJ2-6|.|TRBV19
TGTGCCAGTAGTAAGGACAGCTCTGGGGCCAACGTCCTGACTTTC
CASSKDSSGANVLTF
>TRBD1|15|TRBJ1-2|.|TRBV28
TGTGCCAGCAGTCTACCCGGGACAGGGGGATATCTGTACACCTTC
CASSLPGTGGYLYTF
>.|13|TRBJ1-2|.|TRBV28
TGTGCCAGCAGCCTCGGACGGGGCTATGGCTACACCTTC
CASSLGRGYGYTF
>TRBD1|14|TRBJ2-1|.|TRBV10-3
TGTGCCATCAATTCTGGACAGGGGCGGGATGAGCAGTTCTTC
CAINSGQGRDEQFF
>.|13|TRBJ1-6|once|TRBV6-5
TGTGCCAGCAGTTACGGGCTTAATTCACCCCTCCACTTT
CASSYGLNSPLHF
>TRBD1|16|TRBJ2-2|.|TRBV6-5
TGTGCCAGCAGTTACTCGGGACAGGGTCGCACCGGGGAGCTGTTTTTT
CASSYSGQGRTGELFF
>TRBD1|15|TRBJ1-3|once|TRBV18
TGTGCCAGCTCACCCGACAGGGCCTCTGGAAACACCATATATTTT
CASSPDRASGNTIYF
>.|14|TRBJ1-2|few|TRBV9
TGTGCCAGCAGCGTAGGAGGAGGGCCCTATGGCTACACCTTC
CASSVGGGPYGYTF